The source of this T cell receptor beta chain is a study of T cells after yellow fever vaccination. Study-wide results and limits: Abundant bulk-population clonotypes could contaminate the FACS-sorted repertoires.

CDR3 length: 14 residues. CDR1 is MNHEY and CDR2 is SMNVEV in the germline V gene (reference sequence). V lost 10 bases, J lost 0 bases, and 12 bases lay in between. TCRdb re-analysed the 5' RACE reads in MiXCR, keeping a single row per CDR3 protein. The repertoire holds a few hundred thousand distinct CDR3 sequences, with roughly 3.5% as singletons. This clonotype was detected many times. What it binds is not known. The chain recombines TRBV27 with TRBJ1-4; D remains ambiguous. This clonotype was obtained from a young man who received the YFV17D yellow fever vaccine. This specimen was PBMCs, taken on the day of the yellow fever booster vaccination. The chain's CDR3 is CATRRASTNEKLFF. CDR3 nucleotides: TGTGCCACCAGGCGGGCCTCAACTAATGAAAAACTGTTTTTT.